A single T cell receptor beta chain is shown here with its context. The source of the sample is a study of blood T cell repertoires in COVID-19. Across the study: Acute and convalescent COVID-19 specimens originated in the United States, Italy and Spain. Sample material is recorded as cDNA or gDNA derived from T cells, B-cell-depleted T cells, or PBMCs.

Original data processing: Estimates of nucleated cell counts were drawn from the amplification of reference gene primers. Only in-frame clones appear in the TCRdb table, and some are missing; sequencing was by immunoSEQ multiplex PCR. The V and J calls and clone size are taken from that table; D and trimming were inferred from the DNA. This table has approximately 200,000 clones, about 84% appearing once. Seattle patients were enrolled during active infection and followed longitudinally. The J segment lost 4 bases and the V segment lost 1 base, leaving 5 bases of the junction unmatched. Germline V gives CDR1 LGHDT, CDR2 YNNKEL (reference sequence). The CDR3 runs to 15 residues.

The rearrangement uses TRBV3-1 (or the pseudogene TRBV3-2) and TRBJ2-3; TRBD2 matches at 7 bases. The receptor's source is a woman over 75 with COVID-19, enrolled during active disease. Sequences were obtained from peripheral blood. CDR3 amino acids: CASSQGGTNADTQYF. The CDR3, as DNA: TGTGCCAGCAGCCAAGGGGGGACTAATGCAGATACGCAGTATTTT.